A single sample gave rise to the 20 T cell receptor beta chains below, sequenced in a study of cytomegalovirus exposure and HLA in healthy donors (dated by TCRdb to 2016 to 2017). Libraries were built with the immunoSEQ multiplex PCR assay. For the multiplex PCR, a mixture combining 60 forward primers for TCR Vbeta segments and 13 reverse primers for TCR Jbeta segments was used. The table was pulled from immuneACCESS by TCRdb, which kept in-frame rearrangements only. Such tables lose some clones; where checked, under half of the loss comes from unresolved V genes, and the rest has no known cause. Here the sample has about 170,000 clones; about 80% occur a single time. 1% of the sample comes from the top ten. Sample: PBMCs. Receptor source: a woman aged 45-60 years in good health and CMV-seropositive.

This chain uses TRBV7-2 with TRBJ1-1; TRBD1 might be the D (6 bases). V was cut by 5 bases and J by 7 bases, with 23 bases left in between. The CDR3 is 16 amino acids. Germline CDR1 SGHTA, CDR2 FQGNSA. The DNA of the CDR3 is TGTGCCAGCAGCCTAATGGACAGAGTTGAATCGCGTGAAGCTTTCTTT. This codes for CASSLMDRVESREAFF. Supplemented by reference TRBV7-2 and TRBJ1-1, the full variable domain reads GAGVSQSPSNKVTEKGKDVELRCDPISGHTALYWYRQSLGQGLEFLIYFQGNSAPDKSGLPSDRFSAERTGGSVSTLTIQRTQQEDSAVYLCASSLMDRVESREAFFGQGTRLTVV.

The chain employs TRBV7-9 and TRBJ2-7; 8 bases map to TRBD1. With V trimmed by 5 bases and J by 0 bases, 9 bases remained unmatched. Per germline, CDR1 SEHNR and CDR2 FQNEAQ (reference sequence). This CDR3 has 16 residues. The CDR3 DNA reads as TGTGCCAGCAGCCTTACGACAGGGGTGATCTCCTACGAGCAGTACTTC. This gives the protein CASSLTTGVISYEQYF.

The rearrangement links TRBV7-2 to TRBJ2-3, with 7 bases matching TRBD1. Losses at the gene ends were 5 bases for V and 4 bases for J; bases not matched to a gene: 3. The CDR3 covers 13 residues. Germline assignment: CDR1 SGHTA and CDR2 FQGNSA. The CDR3 sequence is CASSKTGPDTQYF. CDR3 in DNA: TGTGCCAGCAGCAAGACAGGGCCAGATACGCAGTATTTT.

The rearrangement uses TRBV6-1 and TRBJ1-5; 9 bases map to TRBD1. V lost 4 bases and J lost 2; bases outside the gene matches: 9. The CDR3 is 17 amino acids. Germline CDR1 reads MNHNS; CDR2 reads SASEGT. The CDR3 region is CASSGGTGFDGNQPQHF. CDR3 DNA sequence: TGTGCCAGCAGTGGGGGGACAGGGTTTGATGGCAATCAGCCCCAGCATTTT.

The V gene is TRBV11-1, the J gene TRBJ2-5, with 7 bases that match TRBD2. The CDR3 has 16 residues. Trimming took 2 bases from V and 6 from J; bases not matched to a gene: 12. Germline V gives CDR1 SGHAT, CDR2 FQDESV (reference sequence). The CDR3 DNA reads TGTGCCAGCAGCTTACGATGGGGGGAGGGCCGAAAGACCCAGTACTTC. Translated, it gives CASSLRWGEGRKTQYF.

CDR3 bases: TGTGCCAGTAGTATCCAGACAGTTGTACCTGGAAACACCATATATTTT. It encodes CASSIQTVVPGNTIYF. V is TRBV19 and J is TRBJ1-3; tentative D call: TRBD1 (5 bases). The CDR3 runs to 16 residues. CDR1 is LNHDA and CDR2 is SQIVND in the germline V gene (reference sequence). Trimming left V 3 bases short and J 2 bases short, with 14 bases between. The full variable domain, rest sourced from reference TRBV19 and TRBJ1-3, is DGGITQSPKYLFRKEGQNVTLSCEQNLNHDAMYWYRQDPGQGLRLIYYSQIVNDFQKGDIAEGYSVSREKKESFPLTVTSAQKNPTAFYLCASSIQTVVPGNTIYFGEGSWLTVV.

V and J are TRBV5-4 and TRBJ2-7, with 7 bases fitting TRBD2. The CDR3 consists of 12 residues. Germline values: CDR1 SGHNT, CDR2 YYREEE (reference sequence). CDR3 bases: TGTGTATCCAGCGGGGATGATTACGAGCAGTACTTC. Its translation is CVSSGDDYEQYF.

The chain is built from TRBV11-2 and TRBJ2-5, with TRBD1 identical over 7 bases. Germline V gives CDR1 SGHAT, CDR2 FQNNGV. The CDR3 totals 15 residues. With V trimmed by 4 bases and J by 3 bases, 8 bases remained unmatched. The CDR3 region has the DNA TGTGCCAGCAGCTCCGACAGGGACATCGAAGAGACCCAGTACTTC. Translating gives CASSSDRDIEETQYF.

Only one count was recorded for this clone. This sequence joins TRBV18 and TRBJ2-1; D ambiguous. Trimming took 3 bases from V and 4 from J, leaving 7 bases between them. CDR1 and CDR2 from the germline V gene are KGHSH and LQKENI. The CDR3 spans 13 residues. CDR3 nucleotides: TGTGCCAGCTCACCGACTGGATACAATGAGCAGTTCTTC. Translation gives CASSPTGYNEQFF.

As concerns this clone: One junction end does not reproduce the germline sequence, and a read error may be involved. The chain links TRBV7-7 to TRBJ2-1; possible D gene TRBD2, 5 bases. The CDR3 contains 13 residues. From germline, CDR1 is SSHAT and CDR2 FNYEAQ (reference sequence). The CDR3 region is CASSLRGFGEQFF. DNA for the CDR3: TGTGCTAGCAGCTTACGAGGGTTCGGTGAGCAGTTCTTC. Full variable domain (rest looked up from reference TRBV7-7 and TRBJ2-1): GAGVSQSPRYKVTKRGQDVTLRCDPISSHATLYWYQQALGQGPEFLTYFNYEAQPDKSGLPSDRFSAERPEGSISTLTIQRTEQRDSAMYRCASSLRGFGEQFFGPGTRLTVL.

V and J are TRBV9 and TRBJ2-5, with 10 bases identical to TRBD2. This CDR3 is built from 15 residues. The trim removed 5 bases at V and 5 bases at J, leaving 9 bases unmatched. Germline CDR1 and CDR2: SGDLS and YYNGEE. CDR3 sequence reads: CASSLAGALIETQYF. As DNA, the CDR3 is TGTGCCAGCAGTCTAGCGGGAGCCCTCATCGAGACCCAGTACTTC.

The chain employs TRBV7-3 and TRBJ2-3, with D hard to call. V was cut by 2 bases and J by 5 bases, with 17 bases left in between. The CDR3 totals 16 residues. The germline V gene encodes CDR1 SGHTA and CDR2 FQGTGA. The CDR3, as DNA: TGTGCCAGCAGCTTATTACGTAGCTCATCTCAAGATACGCAGTATTTT. It is translated as CASSLLRSSSQDTQYF.

The V gene is TRBV9, the J gene TRBJ2-2; 7 nucleotides agree with TRBD1. The J segment lost 1 base and the V segment lost 0 bases, leaving 3 bases of the junction unmatched. This CDR3 comprises 16 residues. Germline CDR1 SGDLS, CDR2 YYNGEE. CDR3: CASSVGQGMNTGELFF. As DNA, the CDR3 is TGTGCCAGCAGCGTAGGACAGGGAATGAACACCGGGGAGCTGTTTTTT.

The gene calls are TRBV19 and TRBJ1-5; D gene unclear. This CDR3 region has 16 residues. V shed 3 bases and J shed 6 bases, with 18 bases lying between them. Germline assignment: CDR1 LNHDA and CDR2 SQIVND (reference sequence). CDR3 sequence: CASSISQDTPPQPQHF. CDR3 in DNA: TGTGCCAGTAGTATCTCTCAGGATACCCCTCCTCAGCCCCAGCATTTT. The full variable domain, in which reference TRBV19 and TRBJ1-5 provide the parts outside the CDR3, is DGGITQSPKYLFRKEGQNVTLSCEQNLNHDAMYWYRQDPGQGLRLIYYSQIVNDFQKGDIAEGYSVSREKKESFPLTVTSAQKNPTAFYLCASSISQDTPPQPQHFGDGTRLSIL.

The rearrangement links TRBV4-3 to TRBJ2-7; D might be TRBD1 (5 bases). Per the germline V gene, CDR1 is LGHNA and CDR2 is YSLEER. The V end was cut by 1 base, the J end by 4 bases, with 11 bases between. CDR3 length: 14 residues. Here the CDR3 DNA reads TGCGCCAGCAGCCAAGCTTTGCAGGGATACGAGCAGTACTTC. Protein product: CASSQALQGYEQYF.

There are a few counts of this clone. V usage is TRBV9 and J usage is TRBJ1-1; possible D gene TRBD1, 6 bases. The CDR3 extends over 14 amino acids. The V gene's germline CDR1 is SGDLS and CDR2 YYNGEE. Trimming took off 3 bases at V and 4 bases at J, with 13 bases between the two ends. The CDR3 loop reads CASSETGYGTEAFF. CDR3 nucleotides: TGTGCCAGCAGCGAAACAGGGTATGGCACTGAAGCTTTCTTT.

The rearrangement uses TRBV7-9 and TRBJ2-6; 12 bases align to TRBD1. V shed 3 bases, J shed 6 bases, and the junction held 9 bases outside the gene matches. The germline V gene encodes CDR1 SEHNR and CDR2 FQNEAQ (reference sequence). The CDR3 covers 18 residues. CDR3 bases: TGTGCCAGCAGCTTTCGGGACAGGGGGCCTCGATTGGCCAACGTCCTGACTTTC. Translation gives CASSFRDRGPRLANVLTF.

The chain couples TRBV2 to TRBJ1-2; D might be TRBD1 (5 bases). Germline CDR1 reads SNHLY; CDR2 reads FYNNEI. This CDR3 is built from 14 residues. V gave up 6 bases and J gave up 6 bases, with 17 bases separating them. This chain's CDR3 is CASRPDSSNNGYTF. The CDR3, as DNA: TGTGCCAGCAGACCCGACAGTAGCAACAATGGCTACACCTTC.

The rearrangement links TRBV5-1 to TRBJ2-2; possibly TRBD1 for D (6 bases). CDR1 is SGHRS, CDR2 YFSETQ, per germline. Trimming cost V 7 bases and J 4 bases, with 17 bases left between them. The CDR3 sequence is 15 residues long. The CDR3 region has the DNA TGCGCCAGCGGCCCTCGGGTGGACAGCACCGGGGAGCTGTTTTTT. It is translated as CASGPRVDSTGELFF.

This chain joins TRBV10-3 and TRBJ2-1; TRBD2 matches at 14 bases. The CDR3 consists of 15 residues. CDR1 is ENHRY, CDR2 SYGVKD, per germline. The V segment lost 8 bases and the J segment 8 bases; nucleotides outside the gene matches: 8. CDR3 DNA: TGTGCCATCCGACTAGCGGGAGGGCAGGGGGATGAGCAGTTCTTC. Protein product: CAIRLAGGQGDEQFF.